Shown below are 4 T cell receptor beta chains from a single sample sequenced in a study of control samples from healthy donors and cancer patients. The table came from immunoSEQ multiplex PCR; TCRdb's copy has only in-frame clones and leaves some out. The sample consists of 150,000 to 180,000 clones, around 96% of them appearing once. Specimen: blood. The source is a man aged 35-49 years in good health.

The J gene is TRBJ2-1, the V gene TRBV27, with D possibly TRBD2 on 6 matching bases. The germline gives CDR1 MNHEY, CDR2 SMNVEV (reference sequence). Deletions cut 5 bases from V and 0 bases from J, with 11 bases between. This CDR3 contains 15 residues. The CDR3 region has the DNA TGTGCCAGCAGTGCCCGGGGGAGCTCCTACAATGAGCAGTTCTTC. It is translated as CASSARGSSYNEQFF.

This chain joins TRBV27 and TRBJ1-2; 11 bases align to TRBD1. Germline V gene lookup returns CDR1 MNHEY and CDR2 SMNVEV (reference sequence). Trimming removed 4 bases from V and 3 bases from J; junction bases left unmatched: 1. This CDR3 is built from 14 residues. In DNA form, the CDR3 reads TGTGCCAGCAGTTCGGGACAGGGGGACTATGGCTACACCTTC. The encoded protein is CASSSGQGDYGYTF.

The CDR3 loop reads CASSQGGPYSGGSSYNEQFF. The CDR3 region has the DNA TGTGCCAGCAGCCAAGGGGGACCCTATAGCGGGGGGAGCTCCTACAATGAGCAGTTCTTC. V gene TRBV14 combines with J gene TRBJ2-1, with 10 nucleotides matching TRBD2. Germline-derived CDR1 and CDR2 are SGHDN and FVKESK. V lost 1 base and J lost 0; bases outside the gene matches: 12. The CDR3 is 20 amino acids.

This sequence joins TRBV19 and TRBJ2-3, with 7 bases aligning to TRBD2. After removal of 5 bases from V and 3 bases from J, the junction contained 2 bases not matched to a gene. CDR3 size: 13 residues. CDR1 and CDR2 (germline): LNHDA, SQIVND (reference sequence). CDR3 region: CASSWGGTDTQYF. Here the CDR3 DNA reads TGTGCCAGTAGTTGGGGGGGGACAGATACGCAGTATTTT.